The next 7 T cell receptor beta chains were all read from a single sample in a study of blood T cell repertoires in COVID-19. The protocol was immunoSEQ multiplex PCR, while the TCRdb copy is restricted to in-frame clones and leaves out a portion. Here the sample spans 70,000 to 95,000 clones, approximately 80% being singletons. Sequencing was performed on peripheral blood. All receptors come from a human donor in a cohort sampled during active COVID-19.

Written as DNA, the CDR3 is TGTGCCAGCAGCGAGGGCCTAGATACGCAGTATTTT. Protein sequence: CASSEGLDTQYF. The V gene is TRBV2, the J gene TRBJ2-3, with a tentative D call TRBD2 (5 bases). This CDR3 spans 12 amino acids. The V and J ends lost 6 bases and 5 bases respectively, with 9 bases between them. Germline assignment: CDR1 SNHLY and CDR2 FYNNEI.

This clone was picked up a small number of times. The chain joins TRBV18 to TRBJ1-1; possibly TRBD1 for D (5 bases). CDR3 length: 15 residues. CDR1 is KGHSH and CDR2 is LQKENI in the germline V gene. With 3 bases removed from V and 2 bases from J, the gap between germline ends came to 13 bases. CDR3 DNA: TGTGCCAGCTCACCGGCGCAGGGCCGAAACACTGAAGCTTTCTTT. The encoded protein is CASSPAQGRNTEAFF.

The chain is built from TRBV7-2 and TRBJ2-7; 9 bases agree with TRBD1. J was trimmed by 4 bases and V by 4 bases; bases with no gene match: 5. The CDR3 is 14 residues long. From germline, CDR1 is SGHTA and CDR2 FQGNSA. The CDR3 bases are TGTGCCAGCAGCTCGAGGGACAGGGAGTACGAGCAGTACTTC. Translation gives CASSSRDREYEQYF.

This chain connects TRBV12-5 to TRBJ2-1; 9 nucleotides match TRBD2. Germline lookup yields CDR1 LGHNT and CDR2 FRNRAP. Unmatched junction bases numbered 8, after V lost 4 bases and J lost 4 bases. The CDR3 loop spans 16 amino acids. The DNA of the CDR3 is TGTGCTAGTGGTTCCCTACTAGCGGGCCGTTACAATGAGCAGTTCTTC. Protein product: CASGSLLAGRYNEQFF.

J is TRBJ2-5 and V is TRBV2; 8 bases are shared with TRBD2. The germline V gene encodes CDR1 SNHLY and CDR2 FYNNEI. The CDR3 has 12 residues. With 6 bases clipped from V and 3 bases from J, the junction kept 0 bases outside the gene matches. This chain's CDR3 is CASRRGEETQYF. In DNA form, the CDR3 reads TGTGCCAGCAGGCGGGGGGAAGAGACCCAGTACTTC.

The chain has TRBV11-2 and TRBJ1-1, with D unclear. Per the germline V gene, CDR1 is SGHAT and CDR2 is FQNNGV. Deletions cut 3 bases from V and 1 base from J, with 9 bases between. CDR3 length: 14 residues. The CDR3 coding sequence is TGTGCCAGCAGCTTTCCAGAAAGGAACACTGAAGCTTTCTTT. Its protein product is CASSFPERNTEAFF. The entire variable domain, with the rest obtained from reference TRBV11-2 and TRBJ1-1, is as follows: EAGVAQSPRYKIIEKRQSVAFWCNPISGHATLYWYQQILGQGPKLLIQFQNNGVVDDSQLPKDRFSAERLKGVDSTLKIQPAKLEDSAVYLCASSFPERNTEAFFGQGTRLTVV.

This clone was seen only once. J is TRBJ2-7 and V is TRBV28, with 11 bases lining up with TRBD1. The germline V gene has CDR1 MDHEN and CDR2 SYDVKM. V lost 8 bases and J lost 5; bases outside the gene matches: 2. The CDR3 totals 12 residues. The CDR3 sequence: CASWTGGHEQYF. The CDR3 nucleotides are TGTGCCAGCTGGACAGGGGGCCACGAGCAGTACTTC.